These 5 T cell receptor beta chains share one sample of origin, sequenced in a study of shared clonotypes between healthy human individuals. TCRdb keeps only in-frame clones here, not all; method: immunoSEQ multiplex PCR. Of approximately 530,000 clones in the sample, about 96% were seen once. Sequences were obtained from naive CD4+ T cells sorted from blood. Noted subset: CD45RA+ positively selected. These receptors all stem from a woman aged 25 to 39 in good health.

The chain uses TRBV5-5 and TRBJ1-5; 7 bases line up with TRBD1. The germline V gene has CDR1 SGHKS and CDR2 YYEKEE (reference sequence). This CDR3 is built from 16 residues. J gave up 5 bases and V 4 bases, and 12 bases lay outside the gene matches. CDR3 nucleotides: TGTGCCAGCAGCCCTAAGGGACAGAATTTCGATCAGCCCCAGCATTTT. Translation gives CASSPKGQNFDQPQHF.

The V call is TRBV9, the J call TRBJ2-2; TRBD2 aligns across 10 bases. Germline values: CDR1 SGDLS, CDR2 YYNGEE. V trimming: 4 bases; J trimming: 0 bases; junction bases outside the gene matches: 3. This CDR3 comprises 16 residues. CDR3 sequence (DNA): TGTGCCAGCAGCCAAACTAGCGGGACGAACACCGGGGAGCTGTTTTTT. Translation gives CASSQTSGTNTGELFF.

The V and J genes are TRBV19 and TRBJ1-1; D gene unclear. Trimming took off 3 bases at V and 1 base at J, with 6 bases between the two ends. The CDR3 has 13 amino acids. The germline V gene encodes CDR1 LNHDA and CDR2 SQIVND (reference sequence). In nucleotides, the CDR3 is TGTGCCAGTAGTATCGTTTGGAACACTGAAGCTTTCTTT. It yields the protein CASSIVWNTEAFF.

This clone has only one observation. J is TRBJ1-5 and V is TRBV9; the D is unclear. Trimming left V 0 bases short and J 4 bases short, with 14 bases between. There are 16 residues in the CDR3. Germline V gene data show CDR1 as SGDLS and CDR2 as YYNGEE. The CDR3 protein is CASSVDGRAGNQPQHF. CDR3 DNA sequence: TGTGCCAGCAGCGTAGACGGTCGGGCAGGTAATCAGCCCCAGCATTTT.

This clone was seen a single time. The CDR3 coding sequence is TGCGCCAGCAGCTTATCGGGAGGATACGAGCAGTACTTC. Encoded protein: CASSLSGGYEQYF. The rearrangement joins TRBV5-1 to TRBJ2-7; 7 bases align to TRBD2. The CDR3 spans 13 residues. J was trimmed by 4 bases and V by 2 bases; bases with no gene match: 3. Germline-derived CDR1 and CDR2 are SGHRS and YFSETQ.